This TCR beta chain was retrieved from a study of blood T cell repertoires in COVID-19. This CDR3 is 18 amino acids long. The J segment lost 0 bases and the V segment lost 1 base, leaving 7 bases of the junction unmatched. Germline CDR1 and CDR2: LNHDA and SQIVND (reference sequence). The table came from immunoSEQ multiplex PCR; TCRdb's copy has only in-frame clones and leaves some out. Here the sample spans about 120,000 clones, 83% being singletons. Material: peripheral blood. The chain links TRBV19 to TRBJ2-3; TRBD2 matches at 10 bases. The receptor was isolated from a man younger than 45 with acute or convalescent COVID-19. Here the CDR3 reads CASSIVGLAISSTDTQYF. As DNA, the CDR3 is TGTGCCAGTAGTATAGTGGGACTAGCGATATCTAGCACAGATACGCAGTATTTT. Based on the CDR3 plus reference TRBV19 and TRBJ2-3, the full variable domain is DGGITQSPKYLFRKEGQNVTLSCEQNLNHDAMYWYRQDPGQGLRLIYYSQIVNDFQKGDIAEGYSVSREKKESFPLTVTSAQKNPTAFYLCASSIVGLAISSTDTQYFGPGTRLTVL.